This paragraph reports one T cell receptor (beta chain). The antigen is unknown. This specimen comes from a study of OX40 agonist ivuxolimab in advanced cancers. Study overall: A partial response was reached by three patients: one with hepatocellular carcinoma and two with cutaneous melanoma.

Samples of blood were obtained at baseline, on cycle 4 day 1, and on cycle 7 day 1. There are 12 residues in the CDR3. Germline lookup yields CDR1 KGHSH and CDR2 LQKENI. The germline V and J ends were trimmed by 3 bases and 7 bases, with 10 bases remaining between them. Whole-study results and caveats: Several nonresponders also turned out to have low normalized T-cell clonal expansion. Averaged across samples, CD8+ T cells carried more expanded clones than CD4+ did.

Repertoires were generated with immunoSEQ multiplex PCR, while TCRdb's copy carries only in-frame clones and drops some. This table has 70,000 to 95,000 clones, 92% appearing once. The source is an adult with an advanced solid tumor such as melanoma, head and neck, liver or kidney cancer. Sequences were derived from CD4+ or CD8+ T cells sorted from blood, sampled in a trial of the OX40 agonist ivuxolimab. V is TRBV18 and J is TRBJ2-7; D ambiguous. CDR3: CASSPSMGEQYF. The CDR3 DNA follows: TGTGCCAGCTCACCCTCCATGGGGGAGCAGTACTTC.